Shown below are 7 T cell receptor beta chains from a single sample sequenced in a study of T-cell reconstitution after alpha-beta-depleted transplantation in children. A library of TCRbeta sequences, prepared with unique molecular identifiers, was generated. Using its own MiXCR run on the PCR reads, TCRdb lists one record per CDR3 protein. The data show about half a million distinct CDR3 sequences, around 12% seen once. The sample in question was PBMCs from the stem cell graft donor, obtained from the stem cell graft. The source of these receptors is a human donor who donated a stem cell graft to a child with combined immunodeficiency.

This chain uses TRBV7-6 with TRBJ2-7; D not resolved. V shed 5 bases and J shed 2 bases, with 10 bases lying between them. CDR1 is SGHVS and CDR2 is FNYEAQ in the germline V gene. This CDR3 is built from 13 residues. The CDR3 protein is CASSDHRAYEQYF. The CDR3 DNA reads as TGTGCCAGCAGCGATCACAGAGCCTACGAGCAGTACTTC.

V and J are TRBV20-1 and TRBJ1-4, with 7 positions matching TRBD1. CDR3 length: 14 residues. J gave up 4 bases and V 5 bases, and 7 bases lay outside the gene matches. Germline assignment: CDR1 DFQATT and CDR2 SNEGSKA (reference sequence). As DNA, the CDR3 is TGCAGTGCTTTCGGACAGGCGAATAATGAAAAACTGTTTTTT. Amino acid sequence: CSAFGQANNEKLFF.

This clonotype was seen many times. This chain's CDR3 is CATSWATSPRGEQYF. The CDR3, as DNA: TGTGCCACCAGTTGGGCCACTAGTCCCCGGGGCGAGCAGTACTTC. The V and J genes are TRBV24-1 and TRBJ2-7, with a tentative D call TRBD2 (5 bases). The CDR3 covers 15 residues. V gave up 6 bases and J gave up 6 bases, with 20 bases separating them. Germline CDR1 reads KGHDR; CDR2 reads SFDVKD.

This chain uses TRBV9 with TRBJ2-5; 11 bases map to TRBD2. The length of the CDR3 is 16 residues. CDR1 and CDR2 from the germline V gene are SGDLS and YYNGEE. Germline trimming cut 4 bases from V and 6 bases from J; bases unmatched to any gene: 11. CDR3 region: CASSPRLAGFIQTQYF. The CDR3 coding sequence is TGTGCCAGCAGCCCCCGACTAGCGGGGTTTATACAGACCCAGTACTTC. The full variable domain, completed using reference TRBV9 and TRBJ2-5, is DSGVTQTPKHLITATGQRVTLRCSPRSGDLSVYWYQQSLDQGLQFLIQYYNGEERAKGNILERFSAQQFPDLHSELNLSSLELGDSALYFCASSPRLAGFIQTQYFGPGTRLLVL.

This clonotype was seen more than once but under ten times. This rearrangement joins TRBV7-2 to TRBJ1-2; D unresolved. The CDR3 contains 14 residues. The V gene's germline CDR1 is SGHTA and CDR2 FQGNSA. V lost 2 bases and J 0 bases, leaving 7 bases between the germline ends. The CDR3 bases are TGTGCCAGCAGCTTAATGGGTACTAACTATGGCTACACCTTC. Protein sequence: CASSLMGTNYGYTF.

This clonotype was seen a handful of times. This rearrangement joins TRBV5-5 to TRBJ2-1, with D uncertain. Germline values: CDR1 SGHKS, CDR2 YYEKEE (reference sequence). V was shortened by 6 bases and J by 5 bases, with 12 bases between the two germline ends. CDR3 length: 13 residues. CDR3 in DNA: TGTGCCAGCATGGGCCGCGGAGACAATGAGCAGTTCTTC. It is translated as CASMGRGDNEQFF.

By proportion, this clonotype is medium-sized. The genes are TRBV12-3 or TRBV12-4 and TRBJ1-3; D gene ambiguous. The CDR3 length is 10 residues. Trimming cost V 3 bases and J 9 bases, with 3 bases left between them. CDR3: CASSFGTIYF. The CDR3 coding sequence is TGTGCCAGCAGTTTTGGCACCATATATTTT.